Presented here are 30 T cell receptor beta chains from one specimen sequenced in a study of OX40 agonist ivuxolimab in advanced cancers. The method was immunoSEQ multiplex PCR; TCRdb's version includes in-frame clones alone and lacks a portion of them. The sample yields just under 45,000 clones, 75% to 90% seen once. This sample comprised CD4+ or CD8+ T cells sorted from blood, obtained in a trial of the OX40 agonist ivuxolimab. The receptor source for this set is an adult with an advanced solid tumor such as melanoma, head and neck, liver or kidney cancer.

The sample holds one count of this clone. The rearrangement links TRBV30 to TRBJ2-3; tentatively, D is TRBD2 (6 bases). CDR1 and CDR2 from the germline V gene are GTSNPN and SVGIG (reference sequence). The CDR3 is made up of 14 amino acids. Trimming removed 2 bases at V and 1 base at J, with 10 bases between. CDR3 coding DNA: TGTGCCTGGAGTTCCCGGAGGGGCACAGATACGCAGTATTTT. Translating gives CAWSSRRGTDTQYF.

This clone was counted once. The chain has TRBV29-1 and TRBJ2-3; D not certain. The V end was cut by 2 bases, the J end by 7 bases, with 13 bases between. This CDR3 is 13 amino acids long. Germline V gives CDR1 SQVTM, CDR2 ANQGSEA. The CDR3 is CSVESKTENTQYF. In nucleotides, the CDR3 is TGCAGCGTTGAATCAAAAACGGAGAATACGCAGTATTTT.

CDR3 sequence (DNA): TGTGCCAGCAGCCCACCTCCTAGGAGATCCTACGAGCAGTACTTC. It translates to CASSPPPRRSYEQYF. The J gene is TRBJ2-7, the V gene TRBV4-2; D uncertain. Per the germline V gene, CDR1 is LGHNA and CDR2 is YNFKEQ. The CDR3 runs 15 residues. The germline V and J ends were trimmed by 4 bases and 1 base, with 14 bases remaining between them.

The chain uses TRBV6-1 and TRBJ2-7; D not certain. This CDR3 has 12 amino acids. CDR1 is MNHNS, CDR2 SASEGT, per germline. Trimming shortened V by 8 bases and J by 3 bases, and 11 bases separated the two germline ends. The CDR3: CASFQYSYEQYF. CDR3 in DNA: TGTGCCAGCTTCCAATACAGCTACGAGCAGTACTTC.

A few counts support this clone. The gene calls are TRBV30 and TRBJ2-7; no clear D. Germline V gene data show CDR1 as GTSNPN and CDR2 as SVGIG (reference sequence). The CDR3 contains 12 residues. Trimming removed 0 bases from V and 10 bases from J, with 13 bases in between. CDR3 region: CAWSVSTVKQYF. The CDR3 nucleotides are TGTGCCTGGAGTGTTTCTACTGTGAAACAGTACTTC.

The DNA for the CDR3 is TGTGCCAGCAGTTTAGGTGGGGCGGGCGGGGATCTGAACACTGAAGCTTTCTTT. Amino acids: CASSLGGAGGDLNTEAFF. This chain connects TRBV28 to TRBJ1-1, with a weak D call TRBD1 (5 bases). Looked up from germline, CDR1 is MDHEN and CDR2 is SYDVKM. Deletions cut 2 bases from V and 0 bases from J, with 19 bases between. The CDR3 is made up of 18 amino acids.

The chain joins TRBV19 to TRBJ1-5; no firm D call. This CDR3 is 16 amino acids long. Germline lookup yields CDR1 LNHDA and CDR2 SQIVND (reference sequence). Trimming cost V 5 bases and J 4 bases, with 18 bases left between them. The CDR3 sequence is CASSLLDGRSNQPQHF. The CDR3 DNA reads TGTGCCAGTAGTCTCCTCGACGGAAGATCGAATCAGCCCCAGCATTTT.

This sequence joins TRBV5-1 and TRBJ2-5, with a possible D match to TRBD1 (6 bases). The end of the DNA is better explained by TRBJ2-7, so the J call may be wrong. Germline V gene sequence: CDR1 SGHRS, CDR2 YFSETQ. The CDR3 spans 13 residues. The CDR3 bases are TGCGCCAGCAGCTTGGTTGAGGGGGACGAGCAGTACTTC. It encodes CASSLVEGDEQYF.

The genes are TRBV5-1 and TRBJ2-3; D gene ambiguous. CDR1 SGHRS and CDR2 YFSETQ come from the germline V gene. The CDR3 loop spans 14 amino acids. V was trimmed by 0 bases and J by 1 base, leaving 6 bases between them. CDR3 sequence: CASSLGGRTDTQYF. CDR3 DNA sequence: TGCGCCAGCAGCTTGGGCGGACGCACAGATACGCAGTATTTT.

J is TRBJ1-6 and V is TRBV7-8, with D uncertain. Germline V gives CDR1 SGHVS, CDR2 FQNEAQ. The CDR3 consists of 16 residues. V lost 0 bases to trimming and J lost 0 bases, with 6 bases between them. CDR3 nucleotides: TGTGCCAGCAGCTTAGCTCGGGGCTCCTATAATTCACCCCTCCACTTT. Protein product: CASSLARGSYNSPLHF.

The chain links TRBV7-2 to TRBJ2-2, with TRBD1 as a possible D gene (5 bases). V dropped 4 bases and J dropped 4 bases, with 16 bases sitting between them. Germline V gene lookup returns CDR1 SGHTA and CDR2 FQGNSA. The CDR3 totals 16 residues. The CDR3 DNA reads TGTGCCAGCAGCTCATTGACCCAAAGGGGCACCGGGGAGCTGTTTTTT. Amino acids: CASSSLTQRGTGELFF.

The V call is TRBV28, the J call TRBJ2-7; D uncertain. The germline V gene has CDR1 MDHEN and CDR2 SYDVKM. V lost 7 bases and J 2 bases, leaving 9 bases between the germline ends. The CDR3 is 12 residues long. The CDR3 bases are TGTGCCAGCAAAACGCCCCCCTACGAGCAGTACTTC. Translating gives CASKTPPYEQYF.

This clone was counted once. The chain is built from TRBV28 and TRBJ2-2, with 8 bases lining up with TRBD2. Per germline, CDR1 MDHEN and CDR2 SYDVKM. Trimming removed 6 bases from V and 3 bases from J; junction bases left unmatched: 3. The CDR3 is made up of 14 amino acids. Written as DNA, the CDR3 is TGTGCCAGCAGGAGCGGGGGCGACACCGGGGAGCTGTTTTTT. Its translation is CASRSGGDTGELFF.

The genes are TRBV4-1 and TRBJ2-5, with a weak D call TRBD1 (6 bases). The V gene lost 4 bases and the J gene lost 0 bases, with 12 bases spanning the gap. This CDR3 is 15 amino acids long. Germline V gene sequence: CDR1 MGHRA, CDR2 YSYEKL. CDR3 loop: CASSPGHGNQETQYF. As DNA, the CDR3 is TGCGCCAGCAGCCCGGGACACGGGAACCAAGAGACCCAGTACTTC.

The chain combines TRBV15 with TRBJ2-7, with 7 bases matching TRBD2. In germline, CDR1 is LNHNV, CDR2 YYDKDF (reference sequence). The CDR3 loop spans 17 amino acids. After removal of 0 bases from V and 3 bases from J, the junction contained 11 bases not matched to a gene. The CDR3 spells CATSREFSGWGDYEQYF. The CDR3 DNA sequence: TGTGCCACCAGCAGAGAATTTAGCGGGTGGGGAGACTACGAGCAGTACTTC.

This rearrangement joins TRBV9 to TRBJ2-1; TRBD2 matches 11 bases. V lost 3 bases and J lost 13; bases outside the gene matches: 12. The germline CDR1 and CDR2 sequences are SGDLS and YYNGEE. The CDR3 extends over 15 amino acids. CDR3 loop: CASSDYSIAGGLQFF. DNA of the CDR3: TGTGCCAGCAGCGATTACTCTATAGCGGGAGGGCTTCAGTTCTTC.

The chain uses TRBV6-1 and TRBJ2-1; unclear D gene. This CDR3 comprises 15 residues. The germline gives CDR1 MNHNS, CDR2 SASEGT. V was clipped by 2 bases and J by 0 bases, with 8 bases between them. The CDR3: CASSERASSYNEQFF. In nucleotides, the CDR3 is TGTGCCAGCAGTGAACGGGCTAGCTCCTACAATGAGCAGTTCTTC.

This clone was seen more than once but under ten times. The J gene is TRBJ1-5, the V gene TRBV4-2, with D perhaps TRBD1 (5 bases). The CDR3 is made up of 14 amino acids. Per the germline V gene, CDR1 is LGHNA and CDR2 is YNFKEQ. V lost 0 bases and J lost 5, with 8 bases in between. CDR3 in DNA: TGTGCCAGCAGCCAAGAATCCAGGGATCAGCCCCAGCATTTT. Its translation is CASSQESRDQPQHF.

V is TRBV28 and J is TRBJ2-5; D might be TRBD1 (5 bases). Germline assignment: CDR1 MDHEN and CDR2 SYDVKM. Trimming took 9 bases from V and 5 from J, leaving 13 bases between them. There are 12 residues in the CDR3. The CDR3 DNA is TGTGCCAGTCTCACTGGGGCGGAGACCCAGTACTTC. The encoded protein is CASLTGAETQYF.

The gene calls are TRBV28 and TRBJ2-7; possibly TRBD1 for D (6 bases). In germline, CDR1 is MDHEN, CDR2 SYDVKM. CDR3 length: 12 amino acids. V dropped 6 bases and J dropped 2 bases, with 8 bases sitting between them. The CDR3 region is CASRQGPYEQYF. Here the CDR3 DNA reads TGTGCCAGCAGACAGGGCCCCTACGAGCAGTACTTC.

The chain carries TRBV6-5 and TRBJ2-3; D unresolved. The CDR3 length is 15 residues. Germline CDR1 is MNHEY and CDR2 is SVGAGI. The germline V and J ends were trimmed by 4 bases and 6 bases, with 17 bases remaining between them. The CDR3 coding sequence is TGTGCCAGCAGTTCCCCGGAATTAGGAAGGGATACGCAGTATTTT. Its translation: CASSSPELGRDTQYF.

The table lists this clone with a count of one. V is TRBV5-1 and J is TRBJ2-5; TRBD2 aligns across 8 bases. The V gene end was trimmed by 1 base and the J gene end by 3 bases; junction bases not matched to a gene: 2. The CDR3 is made up of 14 amino acids. Germline V CDR1 and CDR2: SGHRS, YFSETQ. The CDR3 reads CASSLFSGKETQYF. Here the CDR3 DNA reads TGCGCCAGCAGCTTGTTTAGCGGGAAAGAGACCCAGTACTTC.

V is TRBV7-8 and J is TRBJ1-2; D is possibly TRBD1 (6 bases). Looked up from germline, CDR1 is SGHVS and CDR2 is FQNEAQ. This CDR3 spans 15 amino acids. V was shortened by 8 bases and J by 0 bases, with 16 bases between the two germline ends. CDR3 bases: TGTGCCAGCTCCGCCATGGGGGGCACTAACTATGGCTACACCTTC. It codes for CASSAMGGTNYGYTF.

The chain is built from TRBV14 and TRBJ2-3; 15 bases map to TRBD2. Germline V gene data show CDR1 as SGHDN and CDR2 as FVKESK. The CDR3 contains 21 residues. Unmatched junction bases numbered 20, after V lost 7 bases and J lost 3 bases. This chain's CDR3 is CASTFPHGTSGGRAQTDTQYF. The CDR3 DNA reads TGTGCCAGCACCTTCCCGCATGGGACTAGCGGGGGGAGGGCACAGACAGATACGCAGTATTTT.

The chain is built from TRBV30 and TRBJ2-7; TRBD2 matches at 9 bases. Per the germline V gene, CDR1 is GTSNPN and CDR2 is SVGIG (reference sequence). Losses at the gene ends were 2 bases for V and 6 bases for J; bases not matched to a gene: 8. The CDR3 totals 14 residues. The CDR3, as DNA: TGTGCCTGGAGTTATAGCGGGAGCCGAGTCGAGCAGTACTTC. Its translation: CAWSYSGSRVEQYF.

This clone was counted a few times. V usage is TRBV5-5 and J usage is TRBJ1-4, with D tentatively TRBD1 (6 bases). Germline V gives CDR1 SGHKS, CDR2 YYEKEE (reference sequence). V was pared by 2 bases and J by 3 bases, with 14 bases between. This CDR3 is 16 amino acids long. In DNA form, the CDR3 reads TGTGCCAGCAGCTTAAATTCAGGGGTTTCTAATGAAAAACTGTTTTTT. This encodes CASSLNSGVSNEKLFF. Variable domain in full (rest from reference TRBV5-5 and TRBJ1-4): DAGVTQSPTHLIKTRGQQVTLRCSPISGHKSVSWYQQVLGQGPQFIFQYYEKEERGRGNFPDRFSARQFPNYSSELNVNALLLGDSALYLCASSLNSGVSNEKLFFGSGTQLSVL.

The V gene is TRBV25-1, the J gene TRBJ1-6, with 8 bases fitting TRBD1. V lost 6 bases and J lost 8; bases outside the gene matches: 6. The germline V gene has CDR1 MGHDK and CDR2 SYGVNS. This CDR3 is 14 amino acids long. As DNA, the CDR3 is TGTGCCAGCAGGGGGACAGGAATTGATTCACCCCTCCACTTT. Translated, it gives CASRGTGIDSPLHF.

V usage is TRBV6-4 and J usage is TRBJ2-2; possibly TRBD1 or TRBD2 for D (5 bases each). CDR1 and CDR2 from the germline V gene are MRHNA and SNTAGT. V dropped 2 bases and J dropped 3 bases, with 10 bases sitting between them. The CDR3 runs 15 residues. The CDR3: CASSDGQGDTGELFF. The CDR3 DNA sequence: TGTGCCAGCAGTGACGGCCAGGGAGACACCGGGGAGCTGTTTTTT.

V usage is TRBV29-1 and J usage is TRBJ1-5, with TRBD1 matching 10 bases. Germline lookup yields CDR1 SQVTM and CDR2 ANQGSEA. This CDR3 is built from 13 residues. V lost 4 bases, J lost 4 bases, and 1 base stayed unmatched. The CDR3 nucleotides are TGCAGCGTTGGGGGACAGGGGAATCAGCCCCAGCATTTT. This translates into CSVGGQGNQPQHF.

The rearrangement links TRBV29-1 to TRBJ2-2; unclear D gene. Germline CDR1 reads SQVTM; CDR2 reads ANQGSEA. The CDR3 length is 14 residues. V lost 4 bases to trimming and J lost 6 bases, with 15 bases between them. The CDR3: CSVVLLVGAGELFF. The CDR3 DNA is TGCAGCGTTGTGTTATTAGTTGGGGCCGGGGAGCTGTTTTTT.